Below, 23 T cell receptor beta chains from the same sample are listed, as sequenced in a study of control samples from healthy donors and cancer patients. Measured with immunoSEQ multiplex PCR; TCRdb has only the in-frame clones, and not every one. The sample carries approximately 140,000 clones, 93% recorded once. The sequencing input was blood. Receptor source: a man aged 18-30 years in good health.

V gene TRBV5-1 combines with J gene TRBJ2-3, with D unclear. CDR3 length equals 15 residues. Trimming took off 4 bases at V and 3 bases at J, with 15 bases between the two ends. The germline V gene has CDR1 SGHRS and CDR2 YFSETQ. CDR3 sequence (DNA): TGCGCCAGCAGCGCTTTGGGTATTCGAACAGATACGCAGTATTTT. Translating gives CASSALGIRTDTQYF.

V usage is TRBV15 and J usage is TRBJ1-1; no clear D gene. The CDR3 spans 13 residues. V was cut by 5 bases and J by 1 base, with 8 bases left in between. CDR1 is LNHNV and CDR2 is YYDKDF in the germline V gene (reference sequence). The CDR3 bases are TGTGCCACCAGCTACACTTCGAACACTGAAGCTTTCTTT. The encoded protein is CATSYTSNTEAFF. Full variable domain (rest looked up from reference TRBV15 and TRBJ1-1): DAMVIQNPRYQVTQFGKPVTLSCSQTLNHNVMYWYQQKSSQAPKLLFHYYDKDFNNEADTPDNFQSRRPNTSFCFLDIRSPGLGDTAMYLCATSYTSNTEAFFGQGTRLTVV.

V usage is TRBV27 and J usage is TRBJ1-2, with D unclear. The CDR3 is 15 residues long. V was cut by 3 bases and J by 1 base, with 12 bases left in between. CDR1 MNHEY and CDR2 SMNVEV come from the germline V gene (reference sequence). The CDR3 DNA reads TGTGCCAGCAGTTTTGCGGACCGTAATAACTATGGCTACACCTTC. Its protein product is CASSFADRNNYGYTF.

Here the CDR3 DNA reads TGTGCCAGCAGCCCAGAAAGGGGGCAGTACTATGGCTACACCTTC. Translating gives CASSPERGQYYGYTF. The gene calls are TRBV6-5 and TRBJ1-2; TRBD1 agrees at 7 bases. This CDR3 region has 15 residues. CDR1 MNHEY and CDR2 SVGAGI come from the germline V gene. The V segment lost 6 bases and the J segment 3 bases; nucleotides outside the gene matches: 10.

V gene TRBV7-9 combines with J gene TRBJ2-7; D unresolved. V was trimmed by 1 base and J by 6 bases, leaving 7 bases between them. This CDR3 is 12 amino acids long. CDR1 is SEHNR and CDR2 is FQNEAQ in the germline V gene (reference sequence). The CDR3 sequence is CASSLDWAEQYF. CDR3 DNA sequence: TGTGCCAGCAGCTTAGATTGGGCCGAGCAGTACTTC.

The rearrangement uses TRBV5-1 and TRBJ2-5, with D perhaps matching TRBD1 (6 bases). CDR1 and CDR2 (germline): SGHRS, YFSETQ. CDR3 length equals 18 residues. V lost 0 bases and J lost 1, with 19 bases in between. This chain's CDR3 is CASSLALTGSPVQETQYF. CDR3 coding DNA: TGCGCCAGCAGCTTGGCCCTTACAGGGTCTCCCGTCCAAGAGACCCAGTACTTC. The full variable domain, completed using reference TRBV5-1 and TRBJ2-5, is KAGVTQTPRYLIKTRGQQVTLSCSPISGHRSVSWYQQTPGQGLQFLFEYFSETQRNKGNFPGRFSGRQFSNSRSEMNVSTLELGDSALYLCASSLALTGSPVQETQYFGPGTRLLVL.

The chain recombines TRBV6-5 with TRBJ2-3, with TRBD1 matching 11 bases. With V trimmed by 4 bases and J by 3 bases, 6 bases remained unmatched. CDR1 is MNHEY and CDR2 is SVGAGI in the germline V gene. This CDR3 contains 16 residues. The CDR3 reads CASSFLGQGATDTQYF. CDR3 coding DNA: TGTGCCAGCAGTTTTCTCGGACAGGGGGCTACAGATACGCAGTATTTT.

The V call is TRBV27, the J call TRBJ2-7, with D possibly being TRBD1 (6 bases). The CDR3 spans 13 residues. Trimming shortened V by 2 bases and J by 4 bases, and 9 bases separated the two germline ends. Germline V gene lookup returns CDR1 MNHEY and CDR2 SMNVEV (reference sequence). CDR3 amino acids: CASSLGGGYEQYF. For the CDR3, the DNA is TGTGCCAGCAGTTTAGGGGGCGGTTACGAGCAGTACTTC.

This clone appeared a few times. The chain is built from TRBV5-1 and TRBJ1-5; D gene uncertain. The CDR3 totals 15 residues. Germline values: CDR1 SGHRS, CDR2 YFSETQ. With 2 bases removed from V and 2 bases from J, the gap between germline ends came to 11 bases. CDR3 sequence: CASSFMGGGNQPQHF. The CDR3 DNA sequence: TGCGCCAGCAGCTTCATGGGCGGTGGCAATCAGCCCCAGCATTTT.

The rearrangement links TRBV5-1 to TRBJ2-5; 14 nucleotides agree with TRBD2. The CDR3 length is 16 residues. The V gene end was trimmed by 3 bases and the J gene end by 5 bases; junction bases not matched to a gene: 6. Germline V CDR1 and CDR2: SGHRS, YFSETQ. CDR3 coding DNA: TGCGCCAGCAGCTGGGGACTAGCGGGAGCCGTCGAGACCCAGTACTTC. It is translated as CASSWGLAGAVETQYF.

The rearrangement uses TRBV7-9 and TRBJ2-2, with D uncertain. Germline V CDR1 and CDR2: SEHNR, FQNEAQ (reference sequence). The CDR3 runs to 12 residues. The ends were cut back, 7 bases at V and 10 bases at J, with 13 bases in the middle. For the CDR3, the DNA is TGTGCCAGCATCGATTGGACGGAGGAGCTGTTTTTT. Amino acid sequence: CASIDWTEELFF.

V gene TRBV6-6 combines with J gene TRBJ1-6; the D gene is possibly TRBD1 (5 bases). Trimming stripped 0 bases from V and 9 bases from J, with 15 bases between. CDR1 is MNHNY, CDR2 SVGAGI, per germline (reference sequence). The CDR3 is made up of 16 amino acids. This CDR3 is CASSYSGDSRGSPLHF. The DNA of the CDR3 is TGTGCCAGCAGTTACTCAGGCGACAGTAGAGGTTCACCCCTCCACTTT.

This sequence joins TRBV2 and TRBJ2-5; 12 nucleotides match TRBD2. The germline V gene has CDR1 SNHLY and CDR2 FYNNEI. V shed 8 bases and J 2 bases; nucleotides not matched to a gene: 3. This CDR3 spans 14 amino acids. The CDR3 is CASAGTSGQETQYF. CDR3 DNA: TGTGCCAGCGCCGGGACTAGCGGGCAAGAGACCCAGTACTTC.

This clone was seen a single time. The gene calls are TRBV29-1 and TRBJ1-1; D is uncertain. Trimming pared 4 bases from V and 1 base from J, leaving 7 bases between. The CDR3 sequence is 12 residues long. Germline V gene sequence: CDR1 SQVTM, CDR2 ANQGSEA. The CDR3 region has the DNA TGCAGCGTTGTGTCCTGGAACACTGAAGCTTTCTTT. Protein: CSVVSWNTEAFF.

CDR3 DNA sequence: TGTGCCAGCAGCTTCAGGGGGGGATTCACAGATACGCAGTATTTT. It specifies CASSFRGGFTDTQYF. The J gene is TRBJ2-3, the V gene TRBV3-1 (or the pseudogene TRBV3-2); the D gene could be TRBD1 or TRBD2 (7 bases each). Germline V CDR1 and CDR2: LGHDT, YNNKEL (reference sequence). The V end lost 5 bases, the J end lost 2 bases, and 14 bases lay between the germline ends. The CDR3 has 15 amino acids.

The chain joins TRBV27 to TRBJ1-1; D gene uncertain. This CDR3 region has 13 residues. Trimming shortened V by 9 bases and J by 0 bases, and 11 bases separated the two germline ends. CDR1 MNHEY and CDR2 SMNVEV come from the germline V gene (reference sequence). The DNA of the CDR3 is TGTGCCAGTCTGGGCACGATGAACACTGAAGCTTTCTTT. Translation: CASLGTMNTEAFF.

The V call is TRBV28, the J call TRBJ2-7; unclear D gene. This CDR3 region has 13 residues. Germline V lookup: CDR1 MDHEN, CDR2 SYDVKM. With 7 bases removed from V and 7 bases from J, the gap between germline ends came to 17 bases. In nucleotides, the CDR3 is TGTGCCAGCAAAAAGGAAGGGCAGCGTGAGCAGTACTTC. It codes for CASKKEGQREQYF.

The CDR3, as DNA: TGTGCCAGCAGCTTAAACTATCCGAACACCGGGGAGCTGTTTTTT. Translating it yields CASSLNYPNTGELFF. This chain links TRBV7-3 with TRBJ2-2; no clear D gene. The CDR3 extends over 15 amino acids. Trimming removed 1 base at V and 0 bases at J, with 6 bases between. Germline assignment: CDR1 SGHTA and CDR2 FQGTGA.

The V and J genes are TRBV5-4 and TRBJ2-2; D is possibly TRBD1 or TRBD2 (5 bases each). Trimming took 0 bases from V and 4 from J, leaving 13 bases between them. CDR3 length equals 16 residues. Germline lookup yields CDR1 SGHNT and CDR2 YYREEE (reference sequence). CDR3 nucleotides: TGTGCCAGCAGCTTGGGTGCAAGGGGAGTCACCGGGGAGCTGTTTTTT. This codes for CASSLGARGVTGELFF.

The rearrangement links TRBV7-6 to TRBJ1-4, with D hard to call. This CDR3 spans 14 amino acids. V lost 6 bases and J 8 bases, leaving 16 bases between the germline ends. The germline V gene has CDR1 SGHVS and CDR2 FNYEAQ. DNA of the CDR3: TGTGCCAGCAGACCCGTGGATTACGGCGAAAAACTGTTTTTT. Amino acid sequence: CASRPVDYGEKLFF.

V usage is TRBV7-9 and J usage is TRBJ2-3, with a weak D call TRBD2 (6 bases). V was trimmed by 11 bases and J by 1 base, leaving 13 bases between them. CDR1 is SEHNR and CDR2 is FQNEAQ in the germline V gene (reference sequence). The CDR3 sequence is 13 residues long. For the CDR3, the DNA is TGTGCCGGGGGGAGCGGACGCACAGATACGCAGTATTTT. Residues: CAGGSGRTDTQYF.

The chain links TRBV9 to TRBJ2-6; unclear D gene. V lost 1 base and J 4 bases, leaving 9 bases between the germline ends. CDR1 is SGDLS, CDR2 YYNGEE, per germline. The CDR3 runs to 15 residues. The CDR3 region has the DNA TGTGCCAGCAGCGTAATGTCTTCCGGGGCCAACGTCCTGACTTTC. Its translation: CASSVMSSGANVLTF.

V gene TRBV18 combines with J gene TRBJ2-1, with TRBD2 matching over 9 bases. CDR3 length: 18 residues. Germline CDR1 KGHSH, CDR2 LQKENI. Trimming at V came to 3 bases and at J to 2 bases, leaving 11 bases not matched to a gene. CDR3 residues: CASSPRVSGGTTYNEQFF. The CDR3 nucleotides are TGTGCCAGCTCACCGAGGGTTAGCGGGGGTACCACCTACAATGAGCAGTTCTTC.